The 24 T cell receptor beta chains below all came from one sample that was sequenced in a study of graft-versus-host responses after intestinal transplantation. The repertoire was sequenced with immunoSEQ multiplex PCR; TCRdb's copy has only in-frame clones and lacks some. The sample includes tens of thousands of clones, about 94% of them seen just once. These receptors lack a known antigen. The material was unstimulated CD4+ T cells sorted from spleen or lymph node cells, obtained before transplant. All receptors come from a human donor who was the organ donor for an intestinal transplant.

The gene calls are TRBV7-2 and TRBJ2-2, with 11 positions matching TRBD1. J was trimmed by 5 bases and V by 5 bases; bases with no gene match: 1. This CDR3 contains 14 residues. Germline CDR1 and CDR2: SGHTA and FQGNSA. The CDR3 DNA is TGTGCCAGCAGCCGGGACAGGGGGACCGGGGAGCTGTTTTTT. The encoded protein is CASSRDRGTGELFF. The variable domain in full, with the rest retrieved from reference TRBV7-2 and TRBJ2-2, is GAGVSQSPSNKVTEKGKDVELRCDPISGHTALYWYRQSLGQGLEFLIYFQGNSAPDKSGLPSDRFSAERTGGSVSTLTIQRTQQEDSAVYLCASSRDRGTGELFFGEGSRLTVL.

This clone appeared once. DNA for the CDR3: TGTGCCAGCAGTCTAGGACAGATGAACACTGAAGCTTTCTTT. This codes for CASSLGQMNTEAFF. The rearrangement uses TRBV2 and TRBJ1-1; tentative D call: TRBD1 (6 bases). Germline V gene data show CDR1 as SNHLY and CDR2 as FYNNEI. Trimming cost V 5 bases and J 0 bases, with 10 bases left between them. This CDR3 region has 14 residues. Drawing the rest from reference TRBV2 and TRBJ1-1, the complete variable domain is EPEVTQTPSHQVTQMGQEVILRCVPISNHLYFYWYRQILGQKVEFLVSFYNNEISEKSEIFDDQFSVERPDGSNFTLKIRSTKLEDSAMYFCASSLGQMNTEAFFGQGTRLTVV.

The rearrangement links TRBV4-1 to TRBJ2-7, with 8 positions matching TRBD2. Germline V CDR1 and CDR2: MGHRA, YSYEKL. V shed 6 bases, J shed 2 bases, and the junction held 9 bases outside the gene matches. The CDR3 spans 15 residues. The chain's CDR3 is CASRPARGGTYEQYF. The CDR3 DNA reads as TGCGCCAGCAGACCCGCCCGCGGGGGGACCTACGAGCAGTACTTC.

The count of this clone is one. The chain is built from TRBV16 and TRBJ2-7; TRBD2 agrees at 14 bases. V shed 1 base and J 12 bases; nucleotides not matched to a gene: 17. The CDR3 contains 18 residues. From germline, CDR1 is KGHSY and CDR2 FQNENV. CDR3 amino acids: CASSQFGLTSGGAGISYF. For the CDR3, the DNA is TGTGCCAGCAGCCAATTTGGACTGACTAGCGGGGGGGCCGGGATTTCGTACTTC.

The CDR3 protein is CASSATGPLYGYTF. The CDR3 DNA reads as TGTGCCAGCAGTGCGACAGGGCCACTCTATGGCTACACCTTC. The chain uses TRBV6-1 and TRBJ1-2; 7 bases are shared with TRBD1. Germline CDR1 and CDR2: MNHNS and SASEGT. The CDR3 extends over 14 amino acids. Trimming removed 4 bases from V and 4 bases from J; junction bases left unmatched: 6.

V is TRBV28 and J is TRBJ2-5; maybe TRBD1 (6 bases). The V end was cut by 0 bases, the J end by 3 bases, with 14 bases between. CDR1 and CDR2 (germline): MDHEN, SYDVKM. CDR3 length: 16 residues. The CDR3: CASSLWVTGWKETQYF. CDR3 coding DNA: TGTGCCAGCAGTTTATGGGTGACAGGCTGGAAAGAGACCCAGTACTTC.

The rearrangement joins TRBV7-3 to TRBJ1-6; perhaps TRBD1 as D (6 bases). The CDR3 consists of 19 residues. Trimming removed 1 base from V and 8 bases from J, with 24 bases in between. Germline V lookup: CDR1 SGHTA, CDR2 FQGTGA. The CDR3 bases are TGTGCCAGCAGCTTAATTTGTTTAAGGTTTGGGGGCGCGGATTCACCCCTCCACTTT. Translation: CASSLICLRFGGADSPLHF.

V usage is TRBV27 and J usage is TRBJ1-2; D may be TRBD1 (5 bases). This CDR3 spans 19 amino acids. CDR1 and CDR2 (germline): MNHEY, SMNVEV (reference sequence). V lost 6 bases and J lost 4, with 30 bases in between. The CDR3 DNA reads TGTGCCAGCAGGACCGGGACGTTCTATGGGTCCCCTCGCGGCTATGGCTACACCTTC. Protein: CASRTGTFYGSPRGYGYTF.

The CDR3 bases are TGTGCCAGCAGTTTAGGCAGGGTAGGCAATCAGCCCCAGCATTTT. This gives the protein CASSLGRVGNQPQHF. The V call is TRBV27, the J call TRBJ1-5; the D gene is possibly TRBD1 (5 bases). The germline CDR1 and CDR2 sequences are MNHEY and SMNVEV (reference sequence). The CDR3 sequence is 15 residues long. V was clipped by 2 bases and J by 2 bases, with 10 bases between them.

The CDR3 sequence: CASTQGDSGANVLTF. The CDR3 DNA reads TGTGCCAGCACTCAAGGAGACTCTGGGGCCAACGTCCTGACTTTC. This chain uses TRBV6-1 with TRBJ2-6, with unresolved D. The V and J ends lost 7 bases and 0 bases respectively, with 10 bases between them. The germline V gene has CDR1 MNHNS and CDR2 SASEGT. There are 15 residues in the CDR3.

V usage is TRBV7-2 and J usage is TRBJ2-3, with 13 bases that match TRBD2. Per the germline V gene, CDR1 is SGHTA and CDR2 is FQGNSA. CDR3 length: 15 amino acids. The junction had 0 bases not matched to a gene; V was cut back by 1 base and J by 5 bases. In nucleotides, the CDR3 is TGTGCCAGCAGCTTAGGACTAGCGGGGGGAGATACGCAGTATTTT. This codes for CASSLGLAGGDTQYF.

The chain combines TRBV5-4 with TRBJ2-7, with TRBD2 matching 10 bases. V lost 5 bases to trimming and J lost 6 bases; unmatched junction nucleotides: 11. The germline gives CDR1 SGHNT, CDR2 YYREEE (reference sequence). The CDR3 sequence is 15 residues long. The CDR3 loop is CASSPPSGGDGEQYF. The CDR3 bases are TGTGCCAGCAGTCCCCCCAGCGGGGGGGATGGCGAGCAGTACTTC.

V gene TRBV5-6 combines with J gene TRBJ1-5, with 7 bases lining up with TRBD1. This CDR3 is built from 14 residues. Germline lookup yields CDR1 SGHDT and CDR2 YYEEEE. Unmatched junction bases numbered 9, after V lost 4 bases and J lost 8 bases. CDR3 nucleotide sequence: TGTGCCAGCAGCCTGAGAGGACAGGTCGAGCCCCAGCATTTT. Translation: CASSLRGQVEPQHF.

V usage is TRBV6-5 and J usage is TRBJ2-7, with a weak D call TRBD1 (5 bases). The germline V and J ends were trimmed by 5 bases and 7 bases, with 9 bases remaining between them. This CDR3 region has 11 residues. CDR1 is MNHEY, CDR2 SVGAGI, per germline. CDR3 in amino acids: CASSKNREQYF. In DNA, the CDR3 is TGTGCCAGCAGTAAGAACAGGGAGCAGTACTTC.

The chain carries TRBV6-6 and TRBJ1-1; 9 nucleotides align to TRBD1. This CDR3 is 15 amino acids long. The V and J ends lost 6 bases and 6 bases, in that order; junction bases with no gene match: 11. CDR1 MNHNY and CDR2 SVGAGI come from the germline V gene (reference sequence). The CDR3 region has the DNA TGTGCCAGCAGCCGGCGACAGGGGGTAAGGGCTGAAGCTTTCTTT. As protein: CASSRRQGVRAEAFF.

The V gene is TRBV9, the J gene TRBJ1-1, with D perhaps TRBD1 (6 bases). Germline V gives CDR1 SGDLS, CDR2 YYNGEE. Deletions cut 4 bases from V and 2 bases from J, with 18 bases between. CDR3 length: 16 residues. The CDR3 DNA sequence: TGTGCCAGCAGCAGCAAACCCGGGACACCTAACACTGAAGCTTTCTTT. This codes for CASSSKPGTPNTEAFF. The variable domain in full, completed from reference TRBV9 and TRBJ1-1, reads DSGVTQTPKHLITATGQRVTLRCSPRSGDLSVYWYQQSLDQGLQFLIQYYNGEERAKGNILERFSAQQFPDLHSELNLSSLELGDSALYFCASSSKPGTPNTEAFFGQGTRLTVV.

CDR3 in amino acids: CASSLTSNSGGTTDTQYF. The CDR3 DNA follows: TGTGCCAGCAGCTTAACGTCGAATAGCGGGGGGACCACAGATACGCAGTATTTT. J is TRBJ2-3 and V is TRBV7-3; the match to TRBD2 covers 10 bases. V dropped 0 bases and J dropped 2; count of bases not matched to a gene: 8. The CDR3 is 18 residues long. CDR1 is SGHTA and CDR2 is FQGTGA in the germline V gene. Full variable domain (remainder filled in from reference TRBV7-3 and TRBJ2-3): GAGVSQTPSNKVTEKGKYVELRCDPISGHTALYWYRQSLGQGPEFLIYFQGTGAADDSGLPNDRFFAVRPEGSVSTLKIQRTERGDSAVYLCASSLTSNSGGTTDTQYFGPGTRLTVL.

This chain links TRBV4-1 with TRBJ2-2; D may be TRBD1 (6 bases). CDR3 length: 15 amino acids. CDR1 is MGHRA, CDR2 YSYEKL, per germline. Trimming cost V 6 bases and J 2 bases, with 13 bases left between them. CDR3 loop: CASRGQGLNTGELFF. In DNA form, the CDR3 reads TGCGCCAGCAGAGGGCAGGGGTTAAACACCGGGGAGCTGTTTTTT.

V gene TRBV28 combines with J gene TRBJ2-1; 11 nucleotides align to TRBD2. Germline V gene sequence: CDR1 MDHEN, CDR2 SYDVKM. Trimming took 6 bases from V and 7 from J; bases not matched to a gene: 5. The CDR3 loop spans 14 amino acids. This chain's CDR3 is CASRLAGGRNEQFF. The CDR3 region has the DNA TGTGCCAGCAGATTAGCGGGGGGGCGGAATGAGCAGTTCTTC.

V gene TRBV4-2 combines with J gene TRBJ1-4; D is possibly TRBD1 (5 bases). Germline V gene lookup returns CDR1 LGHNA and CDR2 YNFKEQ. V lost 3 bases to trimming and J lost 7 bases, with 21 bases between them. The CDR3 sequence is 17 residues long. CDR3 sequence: CASSQDLKGQGSEKLFF. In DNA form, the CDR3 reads TGTGCCAGCAGCCAGGATCTGAAGGGGCAGGGCAGTGAAAAACTGTTTTTT.

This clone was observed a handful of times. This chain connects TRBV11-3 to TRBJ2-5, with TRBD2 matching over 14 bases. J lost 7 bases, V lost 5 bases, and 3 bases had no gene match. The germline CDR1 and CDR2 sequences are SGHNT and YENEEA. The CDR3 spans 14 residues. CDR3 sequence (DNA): TGTGCCAGCAGCCCCGGACTAGCGGGGGGGACCCAGTACTTC. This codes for CASSPGLAGGTQYF.

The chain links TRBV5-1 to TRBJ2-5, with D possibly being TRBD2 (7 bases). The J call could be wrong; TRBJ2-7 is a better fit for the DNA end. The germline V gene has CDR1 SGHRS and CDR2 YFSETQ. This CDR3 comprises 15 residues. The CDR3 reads CASSPALGGDIEQYF. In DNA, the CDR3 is TGCGCCAGCAGCCCGGCATTGGGAGGGGACATCGAGCAGTACTTC.

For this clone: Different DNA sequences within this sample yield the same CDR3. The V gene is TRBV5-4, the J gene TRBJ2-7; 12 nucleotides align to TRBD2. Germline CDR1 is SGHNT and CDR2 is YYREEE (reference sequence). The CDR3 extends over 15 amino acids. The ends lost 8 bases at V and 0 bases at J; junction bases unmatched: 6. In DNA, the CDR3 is TGTGCCAGTAGCCCGACTAGCGGGAGCTCCTACGAGCAGTACTTC. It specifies CASSPTSGSSYEQYF.

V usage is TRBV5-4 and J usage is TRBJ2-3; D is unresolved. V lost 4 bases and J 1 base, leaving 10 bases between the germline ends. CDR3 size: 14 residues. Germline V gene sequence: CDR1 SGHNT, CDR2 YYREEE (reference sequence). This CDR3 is CASSTSLGTDTQYF. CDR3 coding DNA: TGTGCCAGCAGCACTTCTCTGGGCACAGATACGCAGTATTTT. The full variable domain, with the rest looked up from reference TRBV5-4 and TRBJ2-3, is ETGVTQSPTHLIKTRGQQVTLRCSSQSGHNTVSWYQQALGQGPQFIFQYYREEENGRGNFPPRFSGLQFPNYSSELNVNALELDDSALYLCASSTSLGTDTQYFGPGTRLTVL.